These 8 T cell receptor beta chains were all obtained from the same sample, sequenced in a study of CD8 T cells in Susac syndrome. Random-hexamer reverse transcription was applied to roughly 0.5 to 1 ug RNA. MiXCR, applied by TCRdb to the immunoSEQ multiplex PCR reads, yields one record per CDR3 protein. The data contain some 170,000 distinct CDR3 sequences, around 94% of them singletons. Sequenced input: CD4+ T cells from PBMCs. Every receptor here comes from a human donor with multiple sclerosis.

The sample holds a few counts of this clonotype. V usage is TRBV3-1 and J usage is TRBJ2-7, with 8 bases identical to TRBD1. Trimming cost V 4 bases and J 7 bases; bases outside gene matches: 6. This CDR3 spans 13 amino acids. Germline V gives CDR1 LGHDT, CDR2 YNNKEL (reference sequence). The CDR3 is CASSRGQGREQYF. The CDR3 DNA reads as TGTGCCAGCAGCCGTGGACAGGGTAGAGAGCAGTACTTC.

This chain links TRBV10-2 with TRBJ2-4, with TRBD1 matching over 7 bases. Germline V gives CDR1 WSHSY, CDR2 SAAADI. Trimming cost V 6 bases and J 7 bases; bases outside gene matches: 9. The CDR3 loop spans 14 amino acids. The CDR3 DNA follows: TGCGCCAGCAGGGCTCGACAGGGTAATAACATTCAGTACTTC. Encoded protein: CASRARQGNNIQYF.

The chain joins TRBV20-1 to TRBJ2-7, with 7 bases identical to TRBD2. The CDR3 covers 15 residues. V gave up 3 bases and J gave up 3 bases; unmatched junction bases: 11. Germline-derived CDR1 and CDR2 are DFQATT and SNEGSKA (reference sequence). The CDR3: CSARALGGSGYEQYF. CDR3 nucleotide sequence: TGCAGTGCTAGGGCTCTGGGCGGGAGTGGCTACGAGCAGTACTTC.

The rearrangement joins TRBV19 to TRBJ1-1, with 7 bases identical to TRBD1. There are 14 residues in the CDR3. V trimming: 10 bases; J trimming: 3 bases; junction bases outside the gene matches: 11. Germline V lookup: CDR1 LNHDA, CDR2 SQIVND (reference sequence). The CDR3 region has the DNA TGTGCCACCCAGGGGGGGGCTTGGTACACTGAAGCTTTCTTT. Protein sequence: CATQGGAWYTEAFF.

The genes are TRBV7-8 and TRBJ1-2; D not resolved. Between the trimmed V and J ends, which lost 3 bases and 8 bases, there was a span of 13 bases. The germline gives CDR1 SGHVS, CDR2 FQNEAQ. This CDR3 spans 13 amino acids. The CDR3 bases are TGTGCCAGCAGCTTTACGGATTTGGGAGGCTACACCTTC. Protein product: CASSFTDLGGYTF. The whole variable domain, filled in from reference TRBV7-8 and TRBJ1-2, reads GAGVSQSPRYKVAKRGQDVALRCDPISGHVSLFWYQQALGQGPEFLTYFQNEAQLDKSGLPSDRFFAERPEGSVSTLKIQRTQQEDSAVYLCASSFTDLGGYTFGSGTRLTVV.

The chain joins TRBV2 to TRBJ1-1; D is ambiguous. Germline CDR1 reads SNHLY; CDR2 reads FYNNEI. The CDR3 runs 13 residues. Trimming removed 4 bases from V and 1 base from J, with 7 bases in between. The CDR3 DNA reads as TGTGCCAGCAGTGTAGCCCAGAACACTGAAGCTTTCTTT. It codes for CASSVAQNTEAFF. Looking up the rest from reference TRBV2 and TRBJ1-1 gives the full variable domain: EPEVTQTPSHQVTQMGQEVILRCVPISNHLYFYWYRQILGQKVEFLVSFYNNEISEKSEIFDDQFSVERPDGSNFTLKIRSTKLEDSAMYFCASSVAQNTEAFFGQGTRLTVV.

V usage is TRBV28 and J usage is TRBJ2-3; D not certain. Per the germline V gene, CDR1 is MDHEN and CDR2 is SYDVKM. The CDR3 runs to 13 residues. Trimming took 6 bases from V and 3 from J, leaving 10 bases between them. CDR3: CASRTAQTDTQYF. DNA of the CDR3: TGTGCCAGCAGAACTGCCCAAACAGATACGCAGTATTTT.

This clonotype was seen only once. V is TRBV4-1 and J is TRBJ2-4, with D perhaps TRBD1 or TRBD2 (5 bases each). This CDR3 has 18 residues. Trimming took 3 bases from V and 0 from J, leaving 18 bases between them. Germline V gene data show CDR1 as MGHRA and CDR2 as YSYEKL. CDR3 residues: CASSHGGLGMEAKNIQYF. For the CDR3, the DNA is TGCGCCAGCAGCCATGGGGGATTAGGGATGGAAGCCAAAAACATTCAGTACTTC.